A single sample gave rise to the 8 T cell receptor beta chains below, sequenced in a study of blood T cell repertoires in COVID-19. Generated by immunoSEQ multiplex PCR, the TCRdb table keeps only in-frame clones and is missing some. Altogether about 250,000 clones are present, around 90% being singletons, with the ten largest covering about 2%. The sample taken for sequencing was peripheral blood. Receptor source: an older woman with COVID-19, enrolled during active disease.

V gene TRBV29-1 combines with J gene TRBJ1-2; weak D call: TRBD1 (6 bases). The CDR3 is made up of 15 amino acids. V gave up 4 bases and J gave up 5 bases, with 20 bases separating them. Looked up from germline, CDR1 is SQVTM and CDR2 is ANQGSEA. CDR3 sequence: CSVAGTPTSGYGYTF. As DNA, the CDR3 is TGCAGCGTTGCTGGGACACCGACGTCTGGGTATGGCTACACCTTC.

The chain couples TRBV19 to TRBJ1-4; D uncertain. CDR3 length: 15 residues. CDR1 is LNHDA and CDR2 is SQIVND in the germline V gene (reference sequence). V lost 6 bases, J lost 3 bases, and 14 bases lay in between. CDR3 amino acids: CASSPSAGPNEKLFF. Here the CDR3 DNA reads TGTGCCAGTAGCCCCTCGGCTGGGCCTAATGAAAAACTGTTTTTT.

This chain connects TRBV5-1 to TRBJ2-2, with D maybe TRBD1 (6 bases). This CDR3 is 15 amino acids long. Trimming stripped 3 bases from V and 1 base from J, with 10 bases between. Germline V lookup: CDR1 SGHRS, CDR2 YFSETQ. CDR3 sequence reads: CASSSGTRNTGELFF. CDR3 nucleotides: TGCGCCAGCAGCTCCGGGACAAGGAACACCGGGGAGCTGTTTTTT.

This CDR3 reads CASSPGQGGYEQYF. DNA of the CDR3: TGCGCCAGCAGCCCGGGACAGGGTGGATACGAGCAGTACTTC. The chain couples TRBV4-1 to TRBJ2-7, with TRBD1 matching over 9 bases. CDR3 length: 14 residues. V shed 4 bases and J 4 bases; nucleotides not matched to a gene: 5. In germline, CDR1 is MGHRA, CDR2 YSYEKL.

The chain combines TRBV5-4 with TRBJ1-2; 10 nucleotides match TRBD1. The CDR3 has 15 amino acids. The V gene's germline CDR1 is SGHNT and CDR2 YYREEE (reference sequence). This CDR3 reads CVTRDRGRIDYGYTF. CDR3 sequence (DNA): TGTGTAACCCGAGACAGGGGGCGGATAGACTATGGCTACACCTTC.

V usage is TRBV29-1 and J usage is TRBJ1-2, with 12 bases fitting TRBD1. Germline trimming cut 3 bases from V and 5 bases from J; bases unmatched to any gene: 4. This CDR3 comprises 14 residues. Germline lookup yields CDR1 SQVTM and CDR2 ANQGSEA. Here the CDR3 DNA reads TGCAGCGTTGAGGGGGACAGGGGGCTTTATGGCTACACCTTC. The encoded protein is CSVEGDRGLYGYTF.

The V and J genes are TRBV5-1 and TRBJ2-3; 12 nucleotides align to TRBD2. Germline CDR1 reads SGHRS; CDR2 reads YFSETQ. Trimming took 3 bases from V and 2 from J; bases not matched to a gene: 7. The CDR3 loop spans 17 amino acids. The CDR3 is CASSSGLAGSNTDTQYF. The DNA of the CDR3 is TGCGCCAGCAGCTCCGGACTAGCGGGGAGTAACACAGATACGCAGTATTTT.

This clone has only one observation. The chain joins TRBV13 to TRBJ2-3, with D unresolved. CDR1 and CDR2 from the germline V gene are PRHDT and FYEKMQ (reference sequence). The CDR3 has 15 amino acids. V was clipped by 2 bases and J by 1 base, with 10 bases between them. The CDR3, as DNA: TGTGCCAGCAGCTTAATCCCTAGAGGCACAGATACGCAGTATTTT. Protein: CASSLIPRGTDTQYF.